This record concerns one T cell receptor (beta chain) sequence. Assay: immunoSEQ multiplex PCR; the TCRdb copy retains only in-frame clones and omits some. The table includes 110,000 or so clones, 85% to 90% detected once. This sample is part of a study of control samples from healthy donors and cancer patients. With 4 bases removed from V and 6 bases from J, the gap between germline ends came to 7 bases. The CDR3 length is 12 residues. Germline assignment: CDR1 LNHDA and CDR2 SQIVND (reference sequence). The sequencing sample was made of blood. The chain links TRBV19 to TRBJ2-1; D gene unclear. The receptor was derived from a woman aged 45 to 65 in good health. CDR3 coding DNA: TGTGCCAGTAGTAACAGCGTCAATGAGCAGTTCTTC. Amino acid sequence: CASSNSVNEQFF. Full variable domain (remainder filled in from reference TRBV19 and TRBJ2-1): DGGITQSPKYLFRKEGQNVTLSCEQNLNHDAMYWYRQDPGQGLRLIYYSQIVNDFQKGDIAEGYSVSREKKESFPLTVTSAQKNPTAFYLCASSNSVNEQFFGPGTRLTVL.